These T cell receptor beta chains were read from a single sample in a study of blood T cell repertoires in COVID-19. The repertoire was sequenced with immunoSEQ multiplex PCR; TCRdb's copy has only in-frame clones and lacks some. The sample lists roughly 180,000 clones; 86% were seen once. The sequencing input was peripheral blood. These TCRs come from a man aged 70 or older with active or convalescent COVID-19. CDR3s include the opening cysteine and the closing phenylalanine or tryptophan. The order of the fields is clone size, J gene, V gene, D gene, CDR3 protein, CDR3 DNA. The D gene is left open where the match is weak. For some rows the clone size is stated as once, few or many, or as a class when expanded; others skip it.

clone size: once; J gene: TRBJ1-4; V gene: TRBV3-1/TRBV3-2; D gene: TRBD1; CDR3 protein: CASSPSGDSGKLFF; CDR3 DNA: TGTGCCAGCAGCCCCTCGGGGGACAGTGGGAAACTGTTTTTT
clone size: -; J gene: TRBJ2-3; V gene: TRBV2; D gene: TRBD1; CDR3 protein: CASSDPTGEDTQYF; CDR3 DNA: TGTGCCAGCAGTGACCCTACAGGGGAAGATACGCAGTATTTT
clone size: -; J gene: TRBJ1-2; V gene: TRBV11-2; D gene: TRBD1; CDR3 protein: CASSFLPGQGIEYGYTF; CDR3 DNA: TGTGCCAGCAGCTTTCTACCCGGACAGGGGATTGAATATGGCTACACCTTC
clone size: -; J gene: TRBJ2-7; V gene: TRBV5-6; D gene: -; CDR3 protein: CASSLKGTYYEQYF; CDR3 DNA: TGTGCCAGCAGCCTAAAGGGGACTTACTACGAGCAGTACTTC
clone size: -; J gene: TRBJ1-1; V gene: TRBV7-6; D gene: -; CDR3 protein: CASSLVGQLNTEAFF; CDR3 DNA: TGTGCCAGCAGCTTAGTAGGACAACTGAACACTGAAGCTTTCTTT
clone size: -; J gene: TRBJ1-5; V gene: TRBV6-5; D gene: TRBD1; CDR3 protein: CASSYSNRGRQPQHF; CDR3 DNA: TGTGCCAGCAGTTACTCGAACAGGGGCCGGCAGCCCCAGCATTTT
clone size: -; J gene: TRBJ2-5; V gene: TRBV28; D gene: TRBD2; CDR3 protein: CASSSFAGTSGRRETQYF; CDR3 DNA: TGTGCCAGCAGTTCCTTCGCCGGGACTAGCGGGAGAAGGGAGACCCAGTACTTC
clone size: once; J gene: TRBJ1-2; V gene: TRBV6-6; D gene: TRBD1; CDR3 protein: CASSPGQGAFTF; CDR3 DNA: TGTGCCAGCAGTCCCGGACAGGGGGCATTCACCTTC
clone size: -; J gene: TRBJ1-5; V gene: TRBV7-8; D gene: TRBD1; CDR3 protein: CASSLEWDRVFSNQPQHF; CDR3 DNA: TGTGCCAGCAGCTTAGAATGGGACAGGGTCTTCAGCAATCAGCCCCAGCATTTT
clone size: -; J gene: TRBJ1-1; V gene: TRBV2; D gene: -; CDR3 protein: CASSRVSGTEAFF; CDR3 DNA: TGTGCCAGCTCGCGGGTTTCGGGCACTGAAGCTTTCTTT
clone size: -; J gene: TRBJ1-1; V gene: TRBV30; D gene: -; CDR3 protein: CAWSVLGTEAFF; CDR3 DNA: TGTGCCTGGAGTGTTCTCGGCACTGAAGCTTTCTTT
clone size: -; J gene: TRBJ1-1; V gene: TRBV29-1; D gene: TRBD1; CDR3 protein: CSVTGTGEVGTEAFF; CDR3 DNA: TGCAGCGTGACCGGGACAGGGGAGGTGGGCACTGAAGCTTTCTTT
clone size: -; J gene: TRBJ1-1; V gene: TRBV5-1; D gene: -; CDR3 protein: CASIQGPEGTEAFF; CDR3 DNA: TGCGCCAGCATCCAGGGGCCCGAAGGCACTGAAGCTTTCTTT
clone size: -; J gene: TRBJ1-5; V gene: TRBV19; D gene: TRBD1; CDR3 protein: CASSMGDRFNQPQHF; CDR3 DNA: TGTGCCAGTAGTATGGGGGACAGATTCAATCAGCCCCAGCATTTT
clone size: -; J gene: TRBJ2-7; V gene: TRBV7-6; D gene: -; CDR3 protein: CASSFSSSGRYEQYF; CDR3 DNA: TGTGCCAGCAGCTTCTCTAGCTCGGGTCGCTACGAGCAGTACTTC
clone size: -; J gene: TRBJ1-2; V gene: TRBV29-1; D gene: -; CDR3 protein: CSVDRRGGYTF; CDR3 DNA: TGCAGCGTTGACCGCAGGGGTGGCTACACCTTC
clone size: -; J gene: TRBJ1-4; V gene: TRBV5-1; D gene: -; CDR3 protein: CASSLAGPNEKLFF; CDR3 DNA: TGCGCCAGCAGCTTGGCTGGGCCCAATGAAAAACTGTTTTTT
clone size: -; J gene: TRBJ1-1; V gene: TRBV6-5; D gene: TRBD1; CDR3 protein: CATSRGRITEAFF; CDR3 DNA: TGTGCCACCTCCAGGGGGCGCATCACTGAAGCTTTCTTT
clone size: -; J gene: TRBJ2-6; V gene: TRBV3-1/TRBV3-2; D gene: -; CDR3 protein: CASSLQGANVLTF; CDR3 DNA: TGTGCCAGCAGCCTCCAGGGGGCCAACGTCCTGACTTTC
clone size: -; J gene: TRBJ2-5; V gene: TRBV6-6; D gene: TRBD1; CDR3 protein: CAGGQGTGETQYF; CDR3 DNA: TGTGCCGGGGGACAGGGGACGGGAGAGACCCAGTACTTC
clone size: -; J gene: TRBJ1-4; V gene: TRBV5-1; D gene: TRBD1; CDR3 protein: CASSRDRESEKLFF; CDR3 DNA: TGCGCCAGCAGCCGCGACAGGGAGTCGGAAAAACTGTTTTTT
clone size: -; J gene: TRBJ2-2; V gene: TRBV19; D gene: -; CDR3 protein: CASSTFRPRRDTGELFF; CDR3 DNA: TGTGCCAGTAGTACATTCAGGCCCCGGAGGGACACCGGGGAGCTGTTTTTT
clone size: -; J gene: TRBJ1-2; V gene: TRBV27; D gene: TRBD1; CDR3 protein: CASGKGGQGNYGYTF; CDR3 DNA: TGTGCCAGCGGGAAAGGGGGACAGGGGAACTATGGCTACACCTTC
clone size: -; J gene: TRBJ2-7; V gene: TRBV6-1; D gene: TRBD1; CDR3 protein: CASSEAPGQGRDEQYF; CDR3 DNA: TGTGCCAGCAGTGAGGCACCGGGACAGGGGAGAGACGAGCAGTACTTC
clone size: -; J gene: TRBJ1-2; V gene: TRBV6-5; D gene: TRBD1; CDR3 protein: CATGTVYGYTF; CDR3 DNA: TGTGCCACCGGGACAGTCTATGGCTACACCTTC
clone size: -; J gene: TRBJ2-3; V gene: TRBV10-3; D gene: -; CDR3 protein: CAIKDRKGSTDTQYF; CDR3 DNA: TGTGCCATCAAGGACAGAAAGGGGAGCACAGATACGCAGTATTTT
clone size: few; J gene: TRBJ1-2; V gene: TRBV5-1; D gene: TRBD1; CDR3 protein: CASSPTGGDYGYTF; CDR3 DNA: TGCGCCAGCAGCCCGACAGGGGGCGACTATGGCTACACCTTC
clone size: -; J gene: TRBJ2-1; V gene: TRBV6-5; D gene: TRBD1; CDR3 protein: CASWTGGFGDEQFF; CDR3 DNA: TGTGCCAGCTGGACAGGGGGTTTTGGGGATGAGCAGTTCTTC
clone size: once; J gene: TRBJ1-1; V gene: TRBV12-3/TRBV12-4; D gene: -; CDR3 protein: CASSLYTGTEAFF; CDR3 DNA: TGTGCCAGCAGTTTATATACGGGAACTGAAGCTTTCTTT
clone size: -; J gene: TRBJ1-3; V gene: TRBV30; D gene: -; CDR3 protein: CAFDFSSGNTIYF; CDR3 DNA: TGTGCCTTCGACTTCAGCTCTGGAAACACCATATATTTT
clone size: -; J gene: TRBJ1-4; V gene: TRBV7-2; D gene: -; CDR3 protein: CASTPGGGNEKLFF; CDR3 DNA: TGTGCCAGCACCCCAGGAGGCGGTAATGAAAAACTGTTTTTT
clone size: -; J gene: TRBJ1-1; V gene: TRBV19; D gene: TRBD1; CDR3 protein: CASTQTGGDRAFF; CDR3 DNA: TGTGCCAGTACCCAGACAGGGGGCGATCGGGCTTTCTTT
clone size: -; J gene: TRBJ1-5; V gene: TRBV6-2/TRBV6-3; D gene: -; CDR3 protein: CASSYGTANQPQHF; CDR3 DNA: TGTGCCAGCAGTTACGGGACTGCCAATCAGCCCCAGCATTTT
clone size: -; J gene: TRBJ2-3; V gene: TRBV2; D gene: TRBD2; CDR3 protein: CASMRVAGKPDTQYF; CDR3 DNA: TGTGCCAGCATGCGGGTAGCGGGAAAACCAGATACGCAGTATTTT
clone size: once; J gene: TRBJ2-3; V gene: TRBV6-5; D gene: -; CDR3 protein: CASTPEPAVGDTQYF; CDR3 DNA: TGTGCCAGCACCCCGGAGCCGGCTGTCGGCGATACGCAGTATTTT
clone size: few; J gene: TRBJ2-1; V gene: TRBV6-5; D gene: -; CDR3 protein: CASSWGDSYNEQFF; CDR3 DNA: TGTGCCAGCAGTTGGGGAGACTCCTACAATGAGCAGTTCTTC
clone size: -; J gene: TRBJ2-2; V gene: TRBV24-1; D gene: -; CDR3 protein: CATATATNTGELFF; CDR3 DNA: TGTGCCACCGCCACTGCTACGAACACCGGGGAGCTGTTTTTT